This TCR beta chain was recorded in a study of CD8+ T cells in alopecia areata. Concerning this clone itself: What it recognizes is unknown. The limits of the CDR3 on the DNA are not certain, so only TCRdb's listed CDR3 is given.

Extraction of RNA preceded its reverse transcription into cDNA, which served as the sequencing template. The assay was immunoSEQ multiplex PCR, and TCRdb's table has in-frame clones only and misses some. The sample yields some 180,000 clones, roughly 65% seen once. Study findings and constraints: Sequences from scalp samples also cover resident alphabeta T cells of normal skin.

The TCR originated in a human donor with alopecia areata. The material sequenced was CD4+ T cells sorted from blood, taken at week 0.

CDR3 region: CAWSFGAGYTF. The chain recombines TRBV30 with TRBJ1-2. The CDR3 region is 11 residues in length, termini included. Germline CDR1 and CDR2: GTSNPN and SVGIG (reference sequence).